What follows are 32 T cell receptor beta chains derived from one specimen sequenced in a study of T cells in Graves' hyperthyroidism and ophthalmopathy (dated by TCRdb to between 2019 and 2020). Library creation used multiplex PCR. Sequencing was performed on an Illumina HiSeq 2000. The TCR beta CDR3 regions were amplified from the RNA transcripts. A first-round RT-PCR of the TCR CDR3 used the HTBI primer set with the Qiagen OneStep RT-PCR kit. Through fastp at Q25 and MiXCR, TCRdb rebuilt clones from the public reads, retaining in-frame beta chains. Each record represents a unique CDR3 protein, reported with the most common genes and DNA among its rows. The sample records 200,000 to 250,000 distinct CDR3 sequences, over 15% of which are singletons. Of the sample, around 30% is held by the ten largest clones. Material: blood. Receptor source: a woman aged 18-29 years with Graves' ophthalmopathy.

This clonotype was counted ten times or more. The gene calls are TRBV9 and TRBJ1-1; a weak D match, TRBD1 (6 bases). Trimming shortened V by 4 bases and J by 4 bases, and 14 bases separated the two germline ends. The CDR3 loop spans 14 amino acids. CDR1 SGDLS and CDR2 YYNGEE come from the germline V gene. CDR3 coding DNA: TGTGCCAGCAGCCCACGGGACATCCCCACTGAAGCTTTCTTT. Its translation is CASSPRDIPTEAFF.

This clonotype was seen at least ten times. V usage is TRBV12-3 or TRBV12-4 and J usage is TRBJ1-5; 7 positions agree with TRBD1. J was trimmed by 2 bases and V by 1 base; bases with no gene match: 5. This CDR3 comprises 16 residues. The CDR3 sequence: CASSLVGGRGNQPQHF. The CDR3 DNA sequence: TGTGCCAGCAGTTTAGTAGGGGGCCGGGGCAATCAGCCCCAGCATTTT.

The J gene is TRBJ2-3, the V gene TRBV16; either TRBD1 or TRBD2 may fit D (5 bases each). Germline loops: CDR1 KGHSY, CDR2 FQNENV. This CDR3 spans 14 amino acids. V lost 4 bases to trimming and J lost 3 bases, with 11 bases between them. CDR3 sequence (DNA): TGTGCCAGCAGCCCCGGGACCTTAACAGATACGCAGTATTTT. Translating it yields CASSPGTLTDTQYF.

Concerning this clonotype itself: A much larger clonotype is one base distant, so this may be a read error. No conserved phenylalanine or tryptophan ends this CDR3, so it is likely a read error. V and J are TRBV5-1 and TRBJ2-4; 7 nucleotides agree with TRBD1. Germline V CDR1 and CDR2: SGHRS, YFSETQ. The CDR3 is 15 amino acids. The DNA for the CDR3 is TGTGCCAGCAGCTTCACAGGGGTGGGCAAAAACATTCAGTACTGC. This gives the protein CASSFTGVGKNIQYC.

This clonotype was counted many times. V is TRBV20-1 and J is TRBJ2-1; D is perhaps TRBD1 or TRBD2 (6 bases each). This CDR3 contains 14 residues. Germline CDR1 is DFQATT and CDR2 is SNEGSKA (reference sequence). V lost 3 bases, J lost 7 bases, and 16 bases lay in between. The chain's CDR3 is CSASRGDIDNEQFF. In DNA form, the CDR3 reads TGCAGTGCTAGTAGGGGGGACATAGATAATGAGCAGTTCTTC.

V is TRBV7-2 and J is TRBJ1-5; the match to TRBD1 covers 10 bases. Germline V gene lookup returns CDR1 SGHTA and CDR2 FQGNSA. The junction had 10 bases not matched to a gene; V was cut back by 1 base and J by 7 bases. The CDR3 length is 17 residues. This CDR3 is CASSLVGGDRGWQPQHF. The DNA of the CDR3 is TGTGCCAGCAGCTTAGTAGGGGGGGACAGGGGTTGGCAGCCCCAGCATTTT.

This clonotype was seen at least ten times. V is TRBV27 and J is TRBJ1-6, with 7 bases aligning to TRBD1. V was clipped by 6 bases and J by 7 bases; unmatched bases: 6. CDR3 length: 14 amino acids. Germline V CDR1 and CDR2: MNHEY, SMNVEV (reference sequence). Written as DNA, the CDR3 is TGTGCCAGCAGGTCAGGGGGGCGAAATTCACCCCTCCACTTT. This codes for CASRSGGRNSPLHF.

The chain has TRBV30 and TRBJ2-4, with TRBD1 as a possible D gene (6 bases). V lost 0 bases to trimming and J lost 8 bases, with 11 bases between them. CDR1 GTSNPN and CDR2 SVGIG come from the germline V gene (reference sequence). This CDR3 contains 13 residues. This chain's CDR3 is CAWSVQHRDIQYF. CDR3 nucleotides: TGTGCCTGGAGTGTACAACACAGGGACATTCAGTACTTC. The variable domain in full, completed from reference TRBV30 and TRBJ2-4, reads SQTIHQWPATLVQPVGSPLSLECTVEGTSNPNLYWYRQAAGRGLQLLFYSVGIGQISSEVPQNLSASRPQDRQFILSSKKLLLSDSGFYLCAWSVQHRDIQYFGAGTRLSVL.

V gene TRBV19 combines with J gene TRBJ1-2; possibly TRBD1 for D (5 bases). The CDR3 covers 16 residues. V was pared by 1 base and J by 6 bases, with 18 bases between. Per germline, CDR1 LNHDA and CDR2 SQIVND (reference sequence). The CDR3 protein is CASSIGVLPGPDGYTF. In nucleotides, the CDR3 is TGTGCCAGTAGTATAGGAGTCCTCCCAGGGCCGGATGGCTACACCTTC.

This clonotype was seen many times. The chain carries TRBV20-1 and TRBJ2-3, with D possibly TRBD2 on 7 matching bases. This CDR3 has 16 residues. Trimming pared 1 base from V and 0 bases from J, leaving 14 bases between. Per germline, CDR1 DFQATT and CDR2 SNEGSKA (reference sequence). Here the CDR3 DNA reads TGCAGTGCTAGAGTCGGGGGGACACCGAGCACAGATACGCAGTATTTT. Its protein is CSARVGGTPSTDTQYF.

This clonotype appeared many times. V and J are TRBV30 and TRBJ1-2; D is undetermined. With 6 bases removed from V and 0 bases from J, the gap between germline ends came to 11 bases. The CDR3 is made up of 13 amino acids. Germline CDR1 is GTSNPN and CDR2 is SVGIG (reference sequence). This chain's CDR3 is CACREPSNYGYTF. CDR3 nucleotide sequence: TGTGCCTGTCGGGAGCCTTCTAACTATGGCTACACCTTC.

This sequence joins TRBV19 and TRBJ1-4; D perhaps matches TRBD1 (6 bases). This CDR3 comprises 15 residues. V was shortened by 3 bases and J by 2 bases, with 10 bases between the two germline ends. CDR1 is LNHDA, CDR2 SQIVND, per germline (reference sequence). The CDR3 loop reads CASSIGGLTNEKLFF. CDR3 nucleotide sequence: TGTGCCAGTAGTATTGGGGGCTTGACTAATGAAAAACTGTTTTTT.

This clonotype was counted between two and nine times. The chain joins TRBV28 to TRBJ2-7; 16 nucleotides line up with TRBD2. The CDR3 has 17 amino acids. Looked up from germline, CDR1 is MDHEN and CDR2 is SYDVKM. The V and J ends lost 6 bases and 2 bases, in that order; junction bases with no gene match: 7. CDR3 in DNA: TGTGCCAGCAGGCCGGGACTAGCGGGGGGGACCCCCTACGAGCAGTACTTC. It specifies CASRPGLAGGTPYEQYF.

This clonotype has a count of ten or more. This chain connects TRBV20-1 to TRBJ1-1, with a possible D match to TRBD1 (5 bases). Germline-derived CDR1 and CDR2 are DFQATT and SNEGSKA (reference sequence). The CDR3 spans 12 residues. The V end lost 4 bases, the J end lost 11 bases, and 17 bases lay between the germline ends. The CDR3 loop reads CSAKVPEGKAFF. DNA of the CDR3: TGCAGTGCTAAAGTTCCAGAGGGGAAGGCTTTCTTT.

There are many counts of this clonotype. The chain combines TRBV19 with TRBJ2-1; 7 nucleotides match TRBD2. The V gene end was trimmed by 3 bases and the J gene end by 10 bases; junction bases not matched to a gene: 12. The CDR3 loop spans 15 amino acids. The germline V gene encodes CDR1 LNHDA and CDR2 SQIVND (reference sequence). CDR3 sequence reads: CASSIPNRLAGEQFF. The CDR3 DNA reads as TGTGCCAGTAGTATTCCGAACCGACTAGCCGGCGAGCAGTTCTTC.

J is TRBJ1-1 and V is TRBV5-4; D is perhaps TRBD1 (6 bases). Germline V CDR1 and CDR2: SGHNT, YYREEE (reference sequence). The CDR3 is made up of 16 amino acids. The V and J ends lost 4 bases and 5 bases respectively, with 21 bases between them. The CDR3 is CASSGGAGDPRTEAFF. CDR3 nucleotide sequence: TGTGCCAGCAGCGGGGGGGCAGGGGACCCGAGGACTGAAGCTTTCTTT.

This clonotype was seen ten or more times. In DNA, the CDR3 is TGTGCCAGCAGCTCACTTAGGACTAAAGCGGGCACCGGGGAGCTGTTTTTT. It codes for CASSSLRTKAGTGELFF. The chain carries TRBV7-3 and TRBJ2-2, with D maybe TRBD2 (6 bases). The ends were cut back, 4 bases at V and 4 bases at J, with 19 bases in the middle. The CDR3 totals 17 residues. Germline CDR1 and CDR2: SGHTA and FQGTGA.

This clonotype occurred many times. V is TRBV11-3 and J is TRBJ1-4; D is ambiguous. Per the germline V gene, CDR1 is SGHNT and CDR2 is YENEEA. CDR3 length equals 14 residues. Trimming took 6 bases from V and 4 from J, leaving 12 bases between them. The chain's CDR3 is CASRNPGVNEKLFF. CDR3 in DNA: TGTGCCAGCAGGAACCCGGGAGTTAATGAAAAACTGTTTTTT.

This clonotype appeared many times. The rearrangement uses TRBV7-2 and TRBJ2-5; TRBD1 matches 9 bases. CDR3 length: 16 amino acids. The germline V gene encodes CDR1 SGHTA and CDR2 FQGNSA. J gave up 5 bases and V 0 bases, and 7 bases lay outside the gene matches. The CDR3 bases are TGTGCCAGCAGCTTAGCGACAGGGGGTGGGCAGGAGACCCAGTACTTC. Translation: CASSLATGGGQETQYF.

This clonotype was seen at least ten times. This chain connects TRBV6-2 or TRBV6-3 to TRBJ2-7; TRBD2 agrees at 11 bases. The CDR3 contains 16 residues. Germline V CDR1 and CDR2: MNHEY, SVGEGT. Unmatched junction bases numbered 9, after V lost 6 bases and J lost 2 bases. DNA of the CDR3: TGTGCCAGCAGAGAGGGACTAGCGGTTTTTACCTACGAGCAGTACTTC. Protein product: CASREGLAVFTYEQYF.

This clonotype was seen many times. An end of the junction does not agree with germline; a read error may underlie this. The chain combines TRBV3-1 with TRBJ2-5; 10 nucleotides align to TRBD2. Germline V gene lookup returns CDR1 LGHDT and CDR2 YNNKEL (reference sequence). This CDR3 is 15 amino acids long. CDR3 residues: CASSQRTSGEEAQYF. The CDR3 nucleotides are TGTGCCAGCAGCCAGCGAACTAGCGGGGAAGAGGCCCAGTACTTC.

This clonotype occurred many times. The rearrangement joins TRBV20-1 to TRBJ1-2; D not certain. The CDR3 spans 14 residues. Trimming cost V 1 base and J 6 bases, with 15 bases left between them. Looked up from germline, CDR1 is DFQATT and CDR2 is SNEGSKA (reference sequence). The CDR3 loop is CSARVPLTGNGYTF. CDR3 coding DNA: TGCAGTGCTAGAGTACCCTTGACGGGGAATGGCTACACCTTC.

The sample holds many counts of this clonotype. V is TRBV20-1 and J is TRBJ1-5; perhaps TRBD1 as D (6 bases). Germline V lookup: CDR1 DFQATT, CDR2 SNEGSKA (reference sequence). Trimming left V 5 bases short and J 4 bases short, with 12 bases between. The CDR3 extends over 13 amino acids. The CDR3 protein is CSAASGTNQPQHF. DNA for the CDR3: TGCAGTGCTGCCTCCGGGACAAATCAGCCCCAGCATTTT.

In the case of this clonotype: One base away lies a much larger clone, so this may be a sequencing read error. J is TRBJ2-1 and V is TRBV27; 15 nucleotides match TRBD2. Looked up from germline, CDR1 is MNHEY and CDR2 is SMNVEV (reference sequence). This CDR3 comprises 19 residues. The trim removed 8 bases at V and 7 bases at J, leaving 18 bases unmatched. The CDR3 nucleotides read TGTGCCAGCGGCTACGGACTAGCGGGAGGGAGGGGCCTTGAGAATGAGCAGTTCTTC. As protein: CASGYGLAGGRGLENEQFF.

This clonotype was found many times. The chain uses TRBV28 and TRBJ2-7, with unresolved D. Trimming cost V 6 bases and J 7 bases, with 19 bases left between them. Germline V gene data show CDR1 as MDHEN and CDR2 as SYDVKM. The CDR3 runs 14 residues. CDR3 DNA sequence: TGTGCCAGCAGCAAAGAGGTTGAGGTTCCAGAGCAGTACTTC. Encoded protein: CASSKEVEVPEQYF.

The rearrangement joins TRBV5-5 to TRBJ1-1, with 12 bases matching TRBD1. Germline lookup yields CDR1 SGHKS and CDR2 YYEKEE (reference sequence). The CDR3 runs to 16 residues. Trimming removed 0 bases from V and 5 bases from J; junction bases left unmatched: 5. The CDR3 loop is CASSLVGQGARTEAFF. CDR3 DNA: TGTGCCAGCAGCTTGGTGGGACAGGGGGCGAGGACTGAAGCTTTCTTT.

Turning to this clonotype: This is likely a read error, given that the CDR3 carries no conserved phenylalanine or tryptophan at its end. The V gene is TRBV11-2, the J gene TRBJ2-7; D is ambiguous. Trimming left V 1 base short and J 3 bases short, with 7 bases between. The CDR3 is made up of 13 amino acids. Germline CDR1 and CDR2: SGHAT and FQNNGV. The CDR3 here is CASSLGADYEQYL. Here the CDR3 DNA reads TGTGCCAGCAGCTTAGGGGCAGACTACGAGCAGTACCTC.

This clonotype appeared many times. The rearrangement links TRBV2 to TRBJ1-6; D uncertain. There are 13 residues in the CDR3. The V and J ends lost 3 bases and 7 bases respectively, with 7 bases between them. Germline V gives CDR1 SNHLY, CDR2 FYNNEI. CDR3 sequence: CASSDGRNSPLHF. In nucleotides, the CDR3 is TGTGCCAGCAGTGATGGGAGGAATTCACCCCTCCACTTT.

This clonotype was detected ten times or more. The CDR3 DNA reads as TGTGCCAGCAGTTTATCGTTGCACAATGAGCAGTTCTTC. Its translation: CASSLSLHNEQFF. This sequence joins TRBV27 and TRBJ2-1; D gene ambiguous. V was clipped by 0 bases and J by 5 bases, with 5 bases between them. This CDR3 has 13 amino acids. Germline V CDR1 and CDR2: MNHEY, SMNVEV (reference sequence).

Worth noting for this clonotype: Possible read error: a much larger clone is one base away. The genes are TRBV5-4 and TRBJ2-2; the D is unclear. The ends were cut back, 1 base at V and 3 bases at J, with 10 bases in the middle. Germline loops: CDR1 SGHNT, CDR2 YYREEE (reference sequence). The length of the CDR3 is 15 residues. The CDR3 DNA reads TGTGCCAGCAGCTTGAAACAGATCGACACCGGGGAGCTGTTTTTT. Translated, it gives CASSLKQIDTGELFF.

This clonotype was observed a few times. The chain is built from TRBV19 and TRBJ2-5; D ambiguous. V shed 1 base and J shed 2 bases, with 5 bases lying between them. CDR1 and CDR2 (germline): LNHDA, SQIVND (reference sequence). The CDR3 contains 13 residues. The CDR3: CASSIGRQETQYF. The CDR3 DNA is TGTGCCAGTAGTATAGGGCGGCAAGAGACCCAGTACTTC.

This clonotype was found many times. This sequence joins TRBV30 and TRBJ1-5; D is unresolved. V lost 3 bases and J 3 bases, leaving 9 bases between the germline ends. Germline CDR1 reads GTSNPN; CDR2 reads SVGIG (reference sequence). The CDR3 extends over 13 amino acids. CDR3 DNA sequence: TGTGCCTGGAGCCCAGGTCCCAATCAGCCCCAGCATTTT. Translated: CAWSPGPNQPQHF.